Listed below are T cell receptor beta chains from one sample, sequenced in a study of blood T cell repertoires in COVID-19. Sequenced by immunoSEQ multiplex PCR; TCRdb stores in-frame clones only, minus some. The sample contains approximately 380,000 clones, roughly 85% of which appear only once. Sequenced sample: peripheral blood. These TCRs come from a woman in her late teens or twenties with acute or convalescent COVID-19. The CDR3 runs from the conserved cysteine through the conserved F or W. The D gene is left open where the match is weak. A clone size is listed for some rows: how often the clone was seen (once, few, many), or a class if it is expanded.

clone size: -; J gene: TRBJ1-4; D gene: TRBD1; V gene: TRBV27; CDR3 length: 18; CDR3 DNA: TGTGCCAGCAGGTCCGGGACAGGGATTTTGAAGGGTGGTGAAAAACTGTTTTTT; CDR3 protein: CASRSGTGILKGGEKLFF
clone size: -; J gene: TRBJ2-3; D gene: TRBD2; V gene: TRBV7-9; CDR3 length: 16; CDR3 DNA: TGTGCCAGCACTCGGCCCCGCGGGGGGGCCCCAGATACGCAGTATTTT; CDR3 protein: CASTRPRGGAPDTQYF
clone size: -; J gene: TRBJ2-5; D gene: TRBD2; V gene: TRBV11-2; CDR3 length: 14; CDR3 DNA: TGTGCCAGCAGCTTAGGATCCGGGAGGGAGACCCAGTACTTC; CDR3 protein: CASSLGSGRETQYF
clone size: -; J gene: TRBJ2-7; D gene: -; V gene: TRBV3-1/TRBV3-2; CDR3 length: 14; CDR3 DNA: TGTGCCAGCAGCCAAGTTATCTCTTCGTACGAGCAGTACTTC; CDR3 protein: CASSQVISSYEQYF
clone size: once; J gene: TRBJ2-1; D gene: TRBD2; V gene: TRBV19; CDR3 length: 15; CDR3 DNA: TGTGCCAGTAGTACTAGACTAGCGGGAGTTAGTGAGCAGTTCTTC; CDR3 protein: CASSTRLAGVSEQFF
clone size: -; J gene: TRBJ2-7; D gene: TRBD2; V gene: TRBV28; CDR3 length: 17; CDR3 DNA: TGTGCCAGCAGTTTAAACGTGTGGGGCGGGAGGGAGTACGAGCAGTACTTC; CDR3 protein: CASSLNVWGGREYEQYF
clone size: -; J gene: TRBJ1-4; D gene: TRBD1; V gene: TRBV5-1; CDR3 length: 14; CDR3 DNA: TGCGCCAGCAGCCCGGGACAGGGTGGTGAAAAACTGTTTTTT; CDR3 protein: CASSPGQGGEKLFF
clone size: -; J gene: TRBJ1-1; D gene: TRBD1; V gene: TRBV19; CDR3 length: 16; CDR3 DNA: TGTGCCAGTAGTATTGATGGACAGGGGGGGTTGACTGAAGCTTTCTTT; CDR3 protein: CASSIDGQGGLTEAFF
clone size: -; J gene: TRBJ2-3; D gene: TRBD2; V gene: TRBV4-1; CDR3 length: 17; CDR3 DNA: TGCGCCAGCAGCCTCAGGAGTGGGACTAGATACACAGATACGCAGTATTTT; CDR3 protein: CASSLRSGTRYTDTQYF
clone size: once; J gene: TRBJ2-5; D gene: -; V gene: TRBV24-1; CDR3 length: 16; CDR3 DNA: TGTGCCACCAGTGATTTGCAAGGGCAAAGAGGGGAGACCCAGTACTTC; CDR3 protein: CATSDLQGQRGETQYF
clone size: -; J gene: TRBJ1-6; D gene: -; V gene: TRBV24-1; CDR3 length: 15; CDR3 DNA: TGTGCCACCAGTGATAGGAGGTCTAATAGTTCACCCCTCCACTTT; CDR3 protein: CATSDRRSNSSPLHF
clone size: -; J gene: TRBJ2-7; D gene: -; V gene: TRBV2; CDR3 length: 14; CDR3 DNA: TGTGCCAGCATTCAGACAGGATCCTCCTACGAGCAGTACTTC; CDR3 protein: CASIQTGSSYEQYF
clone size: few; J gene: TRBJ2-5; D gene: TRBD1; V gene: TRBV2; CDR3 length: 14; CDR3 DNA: TGTGCCAGCAGTGGACAGGGGCTTCAAGAGACCCAGTACTTC; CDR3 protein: CASSGQGLQETQYF
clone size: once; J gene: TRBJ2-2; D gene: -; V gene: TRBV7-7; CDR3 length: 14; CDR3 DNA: TGTGCCAGCAGCCTGACAAGGAACACCGGGGAGCTGTTTTTT; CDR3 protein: CASSLTRNTGELFF
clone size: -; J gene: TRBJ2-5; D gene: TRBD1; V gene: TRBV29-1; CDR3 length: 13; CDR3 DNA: TGCAGCGTTGGATGGGACAGGGGAGAGACCCAGTACTTC; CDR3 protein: CSVGWDRGETQYF
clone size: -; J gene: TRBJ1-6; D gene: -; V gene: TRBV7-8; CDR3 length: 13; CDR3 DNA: TGTGCCAGCAGCACCCGGGATTATTCACCCCTCCACTTT; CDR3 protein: CASSTRDYSPLHF
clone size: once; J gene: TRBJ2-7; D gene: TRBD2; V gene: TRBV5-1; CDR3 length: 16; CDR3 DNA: TGCGCCAGCAGCTCCCTAACTAGCGGGGATTCCTACGAGCAGTACTTC; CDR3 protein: CASSSLTSGDSYEQYF
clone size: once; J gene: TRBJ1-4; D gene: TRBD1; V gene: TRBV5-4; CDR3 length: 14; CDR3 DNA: TGTGCCAGCAGCTTGGGTGACAGGGCTGAAAAACTGTTTTTT; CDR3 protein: CASSLGDRAEKLFF
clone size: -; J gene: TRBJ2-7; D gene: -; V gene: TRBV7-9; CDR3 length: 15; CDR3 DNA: TGTGCCAGCAGCCCTCGGGGTGCAGGGGCTCACGAGCAGTACTTC; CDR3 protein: CASSPRGAGAHEQYF
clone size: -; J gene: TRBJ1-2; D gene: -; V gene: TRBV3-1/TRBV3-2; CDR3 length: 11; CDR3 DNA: TGTGCCAGCTTTCAGAACTATGGCTACACCTTC; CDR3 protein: CASFQNYGYTF
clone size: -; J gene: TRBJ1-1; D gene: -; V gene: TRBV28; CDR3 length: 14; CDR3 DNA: TGTGCCAGCAGTTTTCGGACTGGGAACACTGAAGCTTTCTTT; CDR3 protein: CASSFRTGNTEAFF
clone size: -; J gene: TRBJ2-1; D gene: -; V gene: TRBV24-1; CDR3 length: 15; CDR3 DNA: TGTGCCACCAGTGATTTTTGGGGAAGCGGCAATGAGCAGTTCTTC; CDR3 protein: CATSDFWGSGNEQFF
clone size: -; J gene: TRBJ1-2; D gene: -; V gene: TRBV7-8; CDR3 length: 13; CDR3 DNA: TGTGCCAGCAGCTTAGGTTTCGGGGAAGGCTACACCTTC; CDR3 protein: CASSLGFGEGYTF
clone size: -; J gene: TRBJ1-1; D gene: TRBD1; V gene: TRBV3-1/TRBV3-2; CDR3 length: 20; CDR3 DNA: TGTGCCAGCAGCCCCCAAATGACCGTCCCGGGACAGGGATTGAACACTGAAGCTTTCTTT; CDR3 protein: CASSPQMTVPGQGLNTEAFF
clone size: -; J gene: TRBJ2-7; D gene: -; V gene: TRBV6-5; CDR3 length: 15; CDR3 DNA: TGTGCCAGCAGTTTAAACCGTCGAGGGCTCTTTGAGCAGTACTTC; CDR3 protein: CASSLNRRGLFEQYF
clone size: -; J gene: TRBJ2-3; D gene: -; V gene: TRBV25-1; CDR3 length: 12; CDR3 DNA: TGTGCCAGCAGTGAGGAGGGAGATACGCAGTATTTT; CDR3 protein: CASSEEGDTQYF
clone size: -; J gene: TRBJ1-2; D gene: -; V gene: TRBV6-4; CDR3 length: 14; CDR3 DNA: TGTGCCAGCAGTGACTCTACGGGGATCTATGGCTACACCTTC; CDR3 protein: CASSDSTGIYGYTF
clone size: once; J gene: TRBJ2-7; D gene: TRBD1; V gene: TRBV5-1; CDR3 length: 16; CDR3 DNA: TGCGCCAGCAGCCCCGACGGGGGGACAGGGTTCCACGAGCAGTACTTC; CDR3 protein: CASSPDGGTGFHEQYF
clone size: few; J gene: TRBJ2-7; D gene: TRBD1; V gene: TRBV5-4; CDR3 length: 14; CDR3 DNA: TGTGCCAGCAGCGGGACAGGGTTACTTCGCGAGCAGTACTTC; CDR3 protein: CASSGTGLLREQYF
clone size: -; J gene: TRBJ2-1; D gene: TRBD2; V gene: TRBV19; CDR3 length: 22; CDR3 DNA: TGTGCAACAGGCCCCCCAAACTATGGAGCGACTAGCGGGAGCACCTCCTACAATGAGCAGTTCTTC; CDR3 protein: CATGPPNYGATSGSTSYNEQFF
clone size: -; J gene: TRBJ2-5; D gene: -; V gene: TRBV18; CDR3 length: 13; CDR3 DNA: TGTGCCAGCTCACAGGGGATAGGAGAGACCCAGTACTTC; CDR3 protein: CASSQGIGETQYF